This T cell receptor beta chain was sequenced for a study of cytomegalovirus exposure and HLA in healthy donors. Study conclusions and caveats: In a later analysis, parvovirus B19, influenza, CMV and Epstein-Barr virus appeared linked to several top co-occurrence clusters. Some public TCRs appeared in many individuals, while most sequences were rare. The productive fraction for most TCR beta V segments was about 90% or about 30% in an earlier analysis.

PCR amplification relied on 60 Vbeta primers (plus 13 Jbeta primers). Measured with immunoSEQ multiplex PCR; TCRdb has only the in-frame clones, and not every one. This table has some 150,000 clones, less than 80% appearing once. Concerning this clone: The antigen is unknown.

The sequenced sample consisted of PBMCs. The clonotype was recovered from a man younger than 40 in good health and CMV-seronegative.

The CDR3 sequence is CASRRTVGDTQYF. Here the CDR3 DNA reads TGTGCCAGCAGACGGACTGTCGGGGATACGCAGTATTTT. The chain combines TRBV7-2 with TRBJ2-3; perhaps TRBD2 as D (5 bases). V was cut by 6 bases and J by 6 bases, with 13 bases left in between. Germline loops: CDR1 SGHTA, CDR2 FQGNSA. This CDR3 spans 13 amino acids.